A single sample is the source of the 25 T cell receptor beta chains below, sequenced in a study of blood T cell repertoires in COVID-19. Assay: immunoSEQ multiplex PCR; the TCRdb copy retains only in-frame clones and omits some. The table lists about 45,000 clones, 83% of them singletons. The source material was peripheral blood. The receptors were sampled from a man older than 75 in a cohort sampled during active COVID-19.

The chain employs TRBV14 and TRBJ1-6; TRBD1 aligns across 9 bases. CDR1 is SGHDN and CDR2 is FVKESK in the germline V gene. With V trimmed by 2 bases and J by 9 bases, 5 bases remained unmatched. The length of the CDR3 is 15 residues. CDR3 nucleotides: TGTGCCAGCAGCCAATCTACAGGGGGCGGTTCACCCCTCCACTTT. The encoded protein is CASSQSTGGGSPLHF.

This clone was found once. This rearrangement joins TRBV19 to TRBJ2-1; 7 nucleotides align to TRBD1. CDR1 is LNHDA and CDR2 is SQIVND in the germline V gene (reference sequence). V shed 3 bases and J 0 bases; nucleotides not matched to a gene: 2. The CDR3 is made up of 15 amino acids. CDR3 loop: CASSIRDSSYNEQFF. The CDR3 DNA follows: TGTGCCAGTAGTATCCGGGACAGCTCCTACAATGAGCAGTTCTTC.

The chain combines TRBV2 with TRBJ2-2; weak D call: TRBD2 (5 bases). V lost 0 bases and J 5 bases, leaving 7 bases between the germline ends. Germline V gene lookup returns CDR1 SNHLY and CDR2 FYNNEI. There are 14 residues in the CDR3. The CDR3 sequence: CASSEAPGTGELFF. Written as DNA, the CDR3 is TGTGCCAGCAGTGAAGCGCCGGGGACCGGGGAGCTGTTTTTT.

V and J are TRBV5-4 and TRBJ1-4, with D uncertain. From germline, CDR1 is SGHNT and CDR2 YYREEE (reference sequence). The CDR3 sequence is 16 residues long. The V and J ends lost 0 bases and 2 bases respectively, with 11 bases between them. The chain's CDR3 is CASSLAEGRTNEKLFF. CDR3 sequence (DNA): TGTGCCAGCAGCTTGGCTGAGGGTCGGACTAATGAAAAACTGTTTTTT.

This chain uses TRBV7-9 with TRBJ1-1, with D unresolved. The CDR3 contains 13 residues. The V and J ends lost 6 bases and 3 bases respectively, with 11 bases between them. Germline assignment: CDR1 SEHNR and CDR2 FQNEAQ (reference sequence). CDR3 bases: TGTGCCAGCAGTACTACGGGGTACACTGAAGCTTTCTTT. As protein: CASSTTGYTEAFF.

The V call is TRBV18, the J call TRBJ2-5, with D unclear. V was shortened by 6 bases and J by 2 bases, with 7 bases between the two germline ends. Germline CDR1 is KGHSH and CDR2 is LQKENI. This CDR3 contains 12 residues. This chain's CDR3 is CASSIEQETQYF. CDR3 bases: TGTGCCAGCTCGATTGAGCAAGAGACCCAGTACTTC. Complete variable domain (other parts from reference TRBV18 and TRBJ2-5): NAGVMQNPRHLVRRRGQEARLRCSPMKGHSHVYWYRQLPEEGLKFMVYLQKENIIDESGMPKERFSAEFPKEGPSILRIQQVVRGDSAAYFCASSIEQETQYFGPGTRLLVL.

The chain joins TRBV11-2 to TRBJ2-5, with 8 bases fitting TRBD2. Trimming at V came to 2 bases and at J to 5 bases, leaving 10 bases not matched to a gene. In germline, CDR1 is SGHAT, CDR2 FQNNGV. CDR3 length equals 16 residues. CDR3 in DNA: TGTGCCAGCAGCTTAACTTCTCAGCGGGAGAGGGAGACCCAGTACTTC. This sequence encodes CASSLTSQRERETQYF. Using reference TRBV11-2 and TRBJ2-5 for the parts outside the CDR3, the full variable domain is EAGVAQSPRYKIIEKRQSVAFWCNPISGHATLYWYQQILGQGPKLLIQFQNNGVVDDSQLPKDRFSAERLKGVDSTLKIQPAKLEDSAVYLCASSLTSQRERETQYFGPGTRLLVL.

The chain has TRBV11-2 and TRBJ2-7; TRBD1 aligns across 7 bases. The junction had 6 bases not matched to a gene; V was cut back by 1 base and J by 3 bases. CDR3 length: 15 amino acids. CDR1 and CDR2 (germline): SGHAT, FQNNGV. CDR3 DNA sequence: TGTGCCAGCAGCTTAGTCCGGGACAGACTCTACGAGCAGTACTTC. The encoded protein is CASSLVRDRLYEQYF.

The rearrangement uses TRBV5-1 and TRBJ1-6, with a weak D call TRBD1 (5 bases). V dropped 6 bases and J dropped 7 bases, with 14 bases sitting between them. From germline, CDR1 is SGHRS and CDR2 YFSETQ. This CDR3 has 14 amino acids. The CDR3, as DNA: TGCGCCAGCAATGAACCGGGACTCAATTCACCCCTCCACTTT. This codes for CASNEPGLNSPLHF.

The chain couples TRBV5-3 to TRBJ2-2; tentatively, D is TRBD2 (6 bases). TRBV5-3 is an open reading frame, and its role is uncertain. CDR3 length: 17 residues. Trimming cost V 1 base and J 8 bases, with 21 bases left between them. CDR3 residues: CARSLRHSNPRGGELFF. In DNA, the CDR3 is TGTGCCAGAAGCTTGAGGCACTCGAACCCCCGGGGGGGGGAGCTGTTTTTT.

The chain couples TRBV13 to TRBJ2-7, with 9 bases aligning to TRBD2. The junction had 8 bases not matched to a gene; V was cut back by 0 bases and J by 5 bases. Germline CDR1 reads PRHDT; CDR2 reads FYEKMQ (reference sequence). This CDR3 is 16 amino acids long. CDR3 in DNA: TGTGCCAGCAGCTTAGGCCCTCGGGGCGGGAGGGACGAGCAGTACTTC. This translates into CASSLGPRGGRDEQYF. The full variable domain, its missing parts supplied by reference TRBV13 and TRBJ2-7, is AAGVIQSPRHLIKEKRETATLKCYPIPRHDTVYWYQQGPGQDPQFLISFYEKMQSDKGSIPDRFSAQQFSDYHSELNMSSLELGDSALYFCASSLGPRGGRDEQYFGPGTRLTVT.

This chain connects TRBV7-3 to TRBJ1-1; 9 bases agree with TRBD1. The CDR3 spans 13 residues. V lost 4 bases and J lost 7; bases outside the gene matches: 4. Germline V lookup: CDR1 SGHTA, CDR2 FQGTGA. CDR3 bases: TGTGCCAGCAGCTGGGACAGGGTAGGTGAAGCTTTCTTT. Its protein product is CASSWDRVGEAFF.

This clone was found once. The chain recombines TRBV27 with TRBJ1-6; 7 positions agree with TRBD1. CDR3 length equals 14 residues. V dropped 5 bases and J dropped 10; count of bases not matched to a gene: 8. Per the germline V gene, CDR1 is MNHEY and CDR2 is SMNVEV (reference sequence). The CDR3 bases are TGTGCCAGCAGTCGACAGGGTGCTAAATCACCCCTCCACTTT. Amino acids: CASSRQGAKSPLHF.

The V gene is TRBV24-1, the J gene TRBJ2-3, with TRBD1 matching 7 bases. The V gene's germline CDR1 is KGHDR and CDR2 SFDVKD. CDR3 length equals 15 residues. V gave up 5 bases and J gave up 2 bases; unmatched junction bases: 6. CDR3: CATSAARGFTDTQYF. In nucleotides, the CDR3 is TGTGCCACCAGTGCGGCCAGGGGGTTCACAGATACGCAGTATTTT.

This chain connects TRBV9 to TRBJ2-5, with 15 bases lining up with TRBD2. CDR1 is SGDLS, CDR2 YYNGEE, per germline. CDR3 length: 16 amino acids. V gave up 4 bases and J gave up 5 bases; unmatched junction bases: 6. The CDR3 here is CASSRGLAGGPETQYF. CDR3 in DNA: TGTGCCAGCAGCCGGGGACTAGCGGGGGGCCCGGAGACCCAGTACTTC.

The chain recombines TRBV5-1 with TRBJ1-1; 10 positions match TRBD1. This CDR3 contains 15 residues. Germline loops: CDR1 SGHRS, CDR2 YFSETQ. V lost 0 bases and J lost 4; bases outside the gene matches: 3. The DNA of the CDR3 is TGCGCCAGCAGCTTGGCCGGACAGGGGGGCACTGAAGCTTTCTTT. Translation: CASSLAGQGGTEAFF. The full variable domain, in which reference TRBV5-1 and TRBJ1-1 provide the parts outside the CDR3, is KAGVTQTPRYLIKTRGQQVTLSCSPISGHRSVSWYQQTPGQGLQFLFEYFSETQRNKGNFPGRFSGRQFSNSRSEMNVSTLELGDSALYLCASSLAGQGGTEAFFGQGTRLTVV.

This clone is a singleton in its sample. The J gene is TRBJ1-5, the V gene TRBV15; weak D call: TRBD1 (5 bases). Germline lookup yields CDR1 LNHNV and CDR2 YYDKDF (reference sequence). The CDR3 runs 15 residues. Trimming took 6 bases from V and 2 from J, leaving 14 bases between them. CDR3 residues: CATRATVEGNQPQHF. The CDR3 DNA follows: TGTGCCACCAGGGCGACAGTCGAGGGCAATCAGCCCCAGCATTTT.

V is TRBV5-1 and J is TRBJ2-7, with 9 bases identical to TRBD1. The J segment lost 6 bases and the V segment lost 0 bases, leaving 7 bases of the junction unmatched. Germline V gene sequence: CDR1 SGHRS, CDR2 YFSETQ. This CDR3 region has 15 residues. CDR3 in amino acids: CASSLVGTGIGEQYF. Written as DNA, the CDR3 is TGCGCCAGCAGCTTGGTTGGGACAGGGATCGGCGAGCAGTACTTC.

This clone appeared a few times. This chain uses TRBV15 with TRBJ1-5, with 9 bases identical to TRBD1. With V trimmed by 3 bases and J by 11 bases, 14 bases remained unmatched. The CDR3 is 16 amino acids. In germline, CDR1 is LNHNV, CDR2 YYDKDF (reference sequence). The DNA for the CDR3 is TGTGCCACCAGCAGCAAAACAGGGGGCACACCGTGGGCCCAGCATTTT. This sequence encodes CATSSKTGGTPWAQHF.

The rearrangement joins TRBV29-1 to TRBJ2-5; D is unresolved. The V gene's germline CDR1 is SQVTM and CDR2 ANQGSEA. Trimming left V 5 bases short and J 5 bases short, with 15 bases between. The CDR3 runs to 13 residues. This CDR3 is CSVSRNPGETQYF. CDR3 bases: TGCAGCGTTTCGCGTAATCCCGGGGAGACCCAGTACTTC.

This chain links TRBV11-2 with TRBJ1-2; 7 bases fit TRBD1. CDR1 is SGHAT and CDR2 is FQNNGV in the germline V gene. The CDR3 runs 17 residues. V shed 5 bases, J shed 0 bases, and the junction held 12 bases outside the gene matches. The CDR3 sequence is CASSPRDSPIANYGYTF. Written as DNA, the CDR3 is TGTGCCAGCAGCCCAAGGGACAGTCCGATCGCTAACTATGGCTACACCTTC.

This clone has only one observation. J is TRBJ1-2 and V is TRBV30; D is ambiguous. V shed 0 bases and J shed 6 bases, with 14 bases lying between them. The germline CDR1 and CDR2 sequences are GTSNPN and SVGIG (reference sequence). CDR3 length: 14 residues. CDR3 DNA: TGTGCCTGGAGTGTACTAAAAGGCCGGCATGGCTACACCTTC. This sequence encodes CAWSVLKGRHGYTF.

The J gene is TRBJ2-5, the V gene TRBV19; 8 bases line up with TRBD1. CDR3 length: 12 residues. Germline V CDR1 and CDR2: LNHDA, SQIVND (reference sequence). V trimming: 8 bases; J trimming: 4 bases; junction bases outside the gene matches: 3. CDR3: CASQDRVETQYF. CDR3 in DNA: TGTGCCAGTCAGGACAGGGTAGAGACCCAGTACTTC.

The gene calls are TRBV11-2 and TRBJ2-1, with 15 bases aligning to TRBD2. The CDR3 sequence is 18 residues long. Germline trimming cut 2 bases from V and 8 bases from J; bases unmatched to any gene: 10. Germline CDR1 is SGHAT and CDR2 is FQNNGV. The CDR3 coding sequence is TGTGCCAGCAGCTTATATATCAGGACTAGCGGGGGGGCTTATGAGCAGTTCTTC. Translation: CASSLYIRTSGGAYEQFF.

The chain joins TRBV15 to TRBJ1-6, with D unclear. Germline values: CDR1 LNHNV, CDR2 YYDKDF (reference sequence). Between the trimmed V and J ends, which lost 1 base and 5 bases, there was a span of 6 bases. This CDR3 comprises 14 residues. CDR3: CATSRGRDNSPLHF. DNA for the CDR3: TGTGCCACCAGCAGAGGACGGGATAATTCACCCCTCCACTTT. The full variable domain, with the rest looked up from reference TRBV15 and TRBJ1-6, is DAMVIQNPRYQVTQFGKPVTLSCSQTLNHNVMYWYQQKSSQAPKLLFHYYDKDFNNEADTPDNFQSRRPNTSFCFLDIRSPGLGDTAMYLCATSRGRDNSPLHFGNGTRLTVT.